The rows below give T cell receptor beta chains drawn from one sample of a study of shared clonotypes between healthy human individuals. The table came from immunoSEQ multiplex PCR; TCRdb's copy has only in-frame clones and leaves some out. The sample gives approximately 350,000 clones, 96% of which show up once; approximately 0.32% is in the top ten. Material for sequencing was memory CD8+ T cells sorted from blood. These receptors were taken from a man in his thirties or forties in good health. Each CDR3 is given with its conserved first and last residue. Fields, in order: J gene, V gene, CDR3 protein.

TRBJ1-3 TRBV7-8 CASSPSRPGNTIYF
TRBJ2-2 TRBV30 CAWSPTGELFF
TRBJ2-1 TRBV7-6 CASSLLLREGPGYNEQFF
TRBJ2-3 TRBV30 CAWTGTDTQYF
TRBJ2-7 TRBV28 CASSLWGVVPYEQYF
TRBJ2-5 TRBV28 CASSSPGQGQETQYF
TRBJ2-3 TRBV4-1 CASSQMGGTSTDTQYF
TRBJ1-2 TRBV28 CASSQTGEGYTF
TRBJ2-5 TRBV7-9 CASSFGGGGKETQYF
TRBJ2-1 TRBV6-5 CASSYSTTSGNSEQFF
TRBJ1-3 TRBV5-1 CASSGTQGAGNTIYF
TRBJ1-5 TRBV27 CASSFRANQPQHF
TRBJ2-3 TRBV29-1 CSVARVRATDTQYF
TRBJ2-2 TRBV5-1 CASSLAGRGGTGELFF
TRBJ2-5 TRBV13 CASSSLELETQYF
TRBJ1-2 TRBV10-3 CAISESTGSTNYGYTF
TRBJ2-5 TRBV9 CASSVASGRETQYF
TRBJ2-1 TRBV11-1 CASSLDTAGGSNEQFF
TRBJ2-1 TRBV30 CAWSVPSGRPYNEQFF
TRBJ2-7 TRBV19 CASSIGGSQYEQYF
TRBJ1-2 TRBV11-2 CASSFRFYGYTF
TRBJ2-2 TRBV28 CASSLLGVVTHRELFF
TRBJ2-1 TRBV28 CASSSLAGESYNEQFF
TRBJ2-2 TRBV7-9 CASSQSRGRTNTGELFF
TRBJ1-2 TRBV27 CASSLYGSVSYGYTF
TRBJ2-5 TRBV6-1 CASNRRTPQETQYF
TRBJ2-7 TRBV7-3 CASSTRLAGDWYEQYF
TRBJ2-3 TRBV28 CASSFSDRGRADTQYF
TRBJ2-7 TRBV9 CASTRDEQYF
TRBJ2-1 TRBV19 CASSVSGSVHNEQFF
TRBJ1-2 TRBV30 CAWSVAGTGMRYGYTF
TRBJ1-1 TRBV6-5 CASSNRGHNTEAFF
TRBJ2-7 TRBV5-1 CASSREGVGEQYF
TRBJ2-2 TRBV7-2 CASSSRRGLAGTGELFF
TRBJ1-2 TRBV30 CAPCGDYGYTF
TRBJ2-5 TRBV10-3 CAISKTSGILETQYF
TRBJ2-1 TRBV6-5 CASSYSSGSSPVEQFF
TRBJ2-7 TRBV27 CASSKGEGVSYEQYF
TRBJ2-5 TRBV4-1 CASSHDYQTQYF
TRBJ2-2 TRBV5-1 CASSLTTSGGGTGELFF
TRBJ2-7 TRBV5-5 CASISVLEASYEQYF
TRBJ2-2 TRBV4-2 CASSQGQTSGRAWTGELFF
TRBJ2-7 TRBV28 CASIGQYYEQYF
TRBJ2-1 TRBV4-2 CASSQDGRGNEQFF
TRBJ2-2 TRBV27 CASSLWGTGAGELFF
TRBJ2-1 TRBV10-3 CAISGHGGGYKFF
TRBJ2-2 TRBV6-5 CASSYGHNTGELFF
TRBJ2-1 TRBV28 CASSQTSRGGNEQFF
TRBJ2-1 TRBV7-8 CASSLLGTRVVNEQFF
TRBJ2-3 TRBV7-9 CASSSQGAGTDTQYF
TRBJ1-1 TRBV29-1 CSVEEVPPRAEAFF
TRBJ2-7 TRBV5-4 CASSLGPDPYYEQYF